A selection of T cell receptor beta chains follows, all from one sample in a study of shared clonotypes between healthy human individuals. Sequencing was performed with immunoSEQ multiplex PCR; in TCRdb, only in-frame clones are kept and a portion is missing. The sample shows 850,000 to 1,200,000 clones, around 74% of them seen only once. Material for sequencing was memory CD4+ T cells sorted from blood. These receptors all stem from a man aged 18 to 29 in good health. The CDR3 runs from the conserved cysteine through the conserved F or W. Fields, in order: J gene, clone size, D gene, V gene, CDR3 DNA, CDR3 protein. A D gene is named only where the DNA matches it firmly. A row's size may be missing; if present it is once, few, many or a size class.

>TRBJ2-7|-|-|TRBV10-1
TGCGCCAGCAGTGCCGGGCCCAGCTACGAGCAGTACTTC
CASSAGPSYEQYF
>TRBJ2-1|-|-|TRBV9
TGTGCCAGCAGCGTCGTCGGGGAGCCCTACAATGAGCAGTTCTTC
CASSVVGEPYNEQFF
>TRBJ1-4|few|-|TRBV6-1
TGTGCCAGCAGACCAGACAGTGCAACTAATGAAAAACTGTTTTTT
CASRPDSATNEKLFF
>TRBJ2-4|-|-|TRBV9
TGTGCCAGCAGCGTAGATGGGGAGGAGGCGAACATTCAGTACTTC
CASSVDGEEANIQYF
>TRBJ2-1|once|-|TRBV7-2
TGTGCCAGCAGCCTGTCAGACTATAACGAGCAGTTCTTC
CASSLSDYNEQFF
>TRBJ1-1|-|-|TRBV6-4
TGTGCCAGCAGTCCATCAGCCGGTCTCACTGAAGCTTTCTTT
CASSPSAGLTEAFF
>TRBJ1-2|-|-|TRBV5-6
TGTGCCAGCAGCTTGGCGACCGCGGAGACCTATGGCTACACCTTC
CASSLATAETYGYTF
>TRBJ2-1|-|TRBD2|TRBV2
TGTGCCAGCGGGACTAGCGGGAAAAGGAATGAGCAGTTCTTC
CASGTSGKRNEQFF
>TRBJ2-4|-|TRBD2|TRBV2
TGTGCCAGCAGTGGGTTGGCGGGAGGAATAAACATTCAGTACTTC
CASSGLAGGINIQYF
>TRBJ2-3|-|-|TRBV14
TGTGCCAGCAGCCAAGAAAGAGATACGCAGTATTTT
CASSQERDTQYF
>TRBJ1-6|-|TRBD1|TRBV6-5
TGTGCCAGCAGGGCGGGACAGGGTGGTTCACCCCTCCACTTT
CASRAGQGGSPLHF
>TRBJ2-5|-|TRBD2|TRBV2
TGTGCCAGCAGTGAAGAGGACTTGCGGGGGGCGGAGACCCAGTACTTC
CASSEEDLRGAETQYF
>TRBJ1-1|-|-|TRBV19
TGTGCCAGTAGTACAACAGTGAACACTGAAGCTTTCTTT
CASSTTVNTEAFF
>TRBJ2-5|once|-|TRBV5-4
TGTGCCAGCAGCTTGAGGTCAGGCCAAGAGACCCAGTACTTC
CASSLRSGQETQYF
>TRBJ1-4|-|-|TRBV5-6
TGTGCCAGCAGCTTGGAGGGTCTTGGAGAAAAACTGTTTTTT
CASSLEGLGEKLFF
>TRBJ1-3|-|TRBD1|TRBV7-2
TGTGCCAGCAGCCAAAGACAGGGGCAAGGAAACACCATATATTTT
CASSQRQGQGNTIYF
>TRBJ1-2|-|-|TRBV19
TGTGCCAGTACTGAGGCATGGGGACGGCTCTATGGCTACACCTTC
CASTEAWGRLYGYTF
>TRBJ1-6|-|-|TRBV21-1
TGTGCCAGCAGCAAAGTGCAAGGGATTTCGAAGCCGGATAATTCACCCCTCCACTTT
CASSKVQGISKPDNSPLHF
>TRBJ2-3|-|-|TRBV6-6
TGTGCCAGCAGTTACTCGGGTCAGGGTCGATTAGATACGCAGTATTTT
CASSYSGQGRLDTQYF
>TRBJ2-3|-|TRBD2|TRBV15
TGTGCCACCAGCAGAGGACTAGCGGGAGCCGAAGATACGCAGTATTTT
CATSRGLAGAEDTQYF